Listed below are T cell receptor beta chains from one sample, sequenced in a study of Graves' ophthalmopathy and Graves' hyperthyroidism. TCRdb redid the calling of the multiplex PCR reads with MiXCR, one entry per CDR3 protein. Counted here are 1 million to 1.3 million distinct CDR3 sequences, 35% to 45% occurring once; the ten biggest clones make up around 10%. Sequenced input: peripheral blood or thyroid tissue (not recorded which). The receptors come from an adult man with Graves' hyperthyroidism. Both conserved end residues are part of each CDR3. D genes are given only for firm matches. Clone size is shown for a subset of rows, as once, few, many or a class of expanded clone.

V	J	D	size	DNA	CDR3
TRBV29-1	TRBJ1-1	.	many	TGCAGCGTTGAAATCCAGGGGAACACTGAAGCTTTCTTT	CSVEIQGNTEAFF
TRBV7-2	TRBJ2-3	TRBD2	.	TGTGCCAGCAGCCCGGGACTAGCGGGGGGACAAAGCACAGATACGCAGTATTTT	CASSPGLAGGQSTDTQYF
TRBV10-2	TRBJ1-1	.	few	TGCGCCAGCAGTCCGGTCCGCCCCGACGACGCTTTCTTT	CASSPVRPDDAFF
TRBV6-5	TRBJ1-3	.	few	TGTGCCAGCTGGGACCGCGACTCTGGAAACACCATATATTTT	CASWDRDSGNTIYF
TRBV9	TRBJ1-1	TRBD1	.	TGTGCCAGCAGCGCTCCTAAGACAGGGGGCTTTGAAGCTTTCTTT	CASSAPKTGGFEAFF
TRBV2	TRBJ1-6	.	few	TGTGCCAGCAGGGACAGATATAATTCACCCCTCCACTTT	CASRDRYNSPLHF
TRBV19	TRBJ2-7	.	many	TGTGCCAGTAGTATGGGACACCGGACCTACGAGCAGTACTTC	CASSMGHRTYEQYF
TRBV30	TRBJ1-2	.	.	TGTGCCTGGAGTGAGGTATATGGCTACACCTTC	CAWSEVYGYTF
TRBV25-1	TRBJ2-2	.	many	TGTGCCAGCAGTGGACCTCGGCTAGCAGTGAACACCGGGGAGCTGTTTTTT	CASSGPRLAVNTGELFF
TRBV5-6	TRBJ2-7	.	.	TGTGCCAGCAGCTTTGGTCCCAGGGGTAACGAGCAGTACTTC	CASSFGPRGNEQYF
TRBV6-5	TRBJ2-2	TRBD2	many	TGTGCCAGCAGTTACGTGCGCGGGAGTTCTGACGGGGAGCTGTTTTTT	CASSYVRGSSDGELFF
TRBV5-5	TRBJ2-5	TRBD2	.	TGCGCCAGCAGCCAGGCTCTAGCGGATAAAGAGACCCAGTACTTC	CASSQALADKETQYF
TRBV28	TRBJ1-5	.	.	TGTGCCAGTGATAGGGGTAGCAATCAGCCCCAGCATTTT	CASDRGSNQPQHF
TRBV7-2	TRBJ2-7	TRBD1	.	TGTGCCAGCAGCCTTATGACAGGGGGTGAAAGCGAGCAGTACTTC	CASSLMTGGESEQYF
TRBV12-3/TRBV12-4	TRBJ2-7	.	many	TGTGCCAGCAGTTTGTTAGGGCGGTACGAGCAGTACTTC	CASSLLGRYEQYF
TRBV7-2	TRBJ1-2	.	many	TGTGCCAGCAGCTATTACAGGGACCGCAACTATGGCTACACCTTC	CASSYYRDRNYGYTF
TRBV5-5	TRBJ2-7	.	few	TGTGCCAGCAGCTTGGGCATCGGGGTCCGCGAGCAGTACTTC	CASSLGIGVREQYF
TRBV6-2/TRBV6-3	TRBJ1-1	.	.	TGTGCCAGCAGTTACTCGGCAGGTTCCATGAACACTGAAGCTTTCTTT	CASSYSAGSMNTEAFF
TRBV19	TRBJ1-1	.	many	TGTGCCAGTAGTGGACTGATGAACGCTGAAGCTTTCTTT	CASSGLMNAEAFF
TRBV9	TRBJ2-5	.	.	TGTGCCAGCAGCGCGGGGACATCGCAAGGGACCCAGTACTTC	CASSAGTSQGTQYF
TRBV5-1	TRBJ2-2	.	.	TGCGCCAGCAGCTTCTCTCTCAGCGGGTTATTTGGGGAGCTGTTTTTT	CASSFSLSGLFGELFF
TRBV28	TRBJ1-1	.	few	TGTGCCAGCAGCAGGACTGTGAGTGAAGCTTTCTTT	CASSRTVSEAFF
TRBV7-9	TRBJ2-3	TRBD2	.	TGTGCCAGCAGCCCCCAAGCGGGAGGGCCTTATACGCAGTATTTT	CASSPQAGGPYTQYF
TRBV7-2	TRBJ1-2	TRBD1	many	TGTGCCAGCAGCTTAAGTGGTGGGACAGCATTCGGCTACACCTTC	CASSLSGGTAFGYTF
TRBV11-2	TRBJ1-6	.	many	TGTGCCAGCAGACAGTCCGGGCGCGATGTCAATTCACCCCTCCACTTT	CASRQSGRDVNSPLHF
TRBV11-2	TRBJ2-2	.	few	.	CASSTKTPGSCFF
TRBV7-2	TRBJ2-2	TRBD2	many	TGTGCCAGCAGCCTCGGACTAGCGGGAGGGCCCGGGGAGCTGTTTTTT	CASSLGLAGGPGELFF
TRBV2	TRBJ2-6	.	.	TGTGCCAGCAGTGAGTTGATCTCTGGGGCCAACGTCCTGACTTTC	CASSELISGANVLTF
TRBV12-3/TRBV12-4	TRBJ1-2	.	.	TGTGCCAGCACCCTGGGGGGCCCTTATGGCTACACCTTC	CASTLGGPYGYTF
TRBV7-9	TRBJ2-5	.	many	TGTGCCAGCAGCACCCGGGACACCAACCAAGAGACCCAGTACTTC	CASSTRDTNQETQYF
TRBV10-3	TRBJ2-5	.	many	.	CAISAVPTGYQETQYF
TRBV24-1	TRBJ2-5	.	few	TGTGCCACCAGTGATTGGGGGTTACGCGGACAAGAGACCCAGTACTTC	CATSDWGLRGQETQYF
TRBV29-1	TRBJ1-2	.	many	TGCAGCGTTGAAGACCGGCGGACCAACTATGGCTACACCTTC	CSVEDRRTNYGYTF
TRBV25-1	TRBJ2-5	TRBD1	.	TGTGCCAGCAGAACGACAGGGCCGGGAGAGACCCAGTACTTC	CASRTTGPGETQYF
TRBV7-9	TRBJ2-2	.	many	TGTGCCAGCAGTTATGGGCTCGAGGAGAACACCGGGGAGCTGTTTTTT	CASSYGLEENTGELFF
TRBV12-3/TRBV12-4	TRBJ1-2	.	many	TGTGCCAGCAGTTTCAGGGGAATCTATGGCTACACCTTC	CASSFRGIYGYTF
TRBV10-1	TRBJ2-3	.	.	TGCGCCAGGAGGGGCAAGTTGGGGGGCCGGACAGATACGCAGTATTTT	CARRGKLGGRTDTQYF
TRBV10-3	TRBJ2-7	TRBD2	few	TGTGCCAGCAGTGAAAGGATAGCGGGCATCCTCTCCTACGAGCAGTACTTC	CASSERIAGILSYEQYF
TRBV10-1	TRBJ2-2	.	.	TGCGCCAGCAGTGTTCGAGGGGGGAGGGTCACCGGGGAGCTGTTTTTT	CASSVRGGRVTGELFF
TRBV2	TRBJ1-2	TRBD1	many	TGTGCCAGGACAGGGATTAACTATGGCTACACCTTC	CARTGINYGYTF
TRBV5-1	TRBJ2-3	.	.	TGCGCCAGCAGCTTGGGCCCAGGCCTCACAGATACGCAGTATTTT	CASSLGPGLTDTQYF
TRBV7-6	TRBJ2-7	TRBD1	.	TGTGCCAGCAGCTTGCGCCGGGACAGCTCCTACGAGCAGTACTTC	CASSLRRDSSYEQYF
TRBV5-1	TRBJ1-5	.	.	TGCGCCAGCAGCGAGGGGATGGGAATCAATCAGCCCCAGCATTTT	CASSEGMGINQPQHF
TRBV4-3	TRBJ1-2	TRBD1	few	TGCGCCAGCAGCCAAGAGGTGGCAGGGGGCAAGGGGTATGGCTACACCTTC	CASSQEVAGGKGYGYTF
TRBV28	TRBJ2-7	TRBD1	.	TGTGCCAGCACCTTCGGGGATGGGACAGGCGTCGAGCAGTACTTC	CASTFGDGTGVEQYF
TRBV4-1	TRBJ1-1	.	many	TGCGCCAGCAGCCAAGATTGGGCGAACACTGAAGCTTTCTTT	CASSQDWANTEAFF
TRBV5-6	TRBJ2-7	.	few	TGTGCCAGCAGCTGGAGGGGGGCCGCCTACGAGCAGTACTTC	CASSWRGAAYEQYF
TRBV2	TRBJ2-6	.	many	TGTGCCAGCGTGGACAGCATAGTCTCTGGGGCCAACGTCCTGACTTTC	CASVDSIVSGANVLTF
TRBV10-3	TRBJ2-7	.	many	TGTGCCATCAGTGAGCCGCCCAACGCCCACGAGCAGTACTTC	CAISEPPNAHEQYF
TRBV7-2	TRBJ1-1	.	.	TGTGCCAGCAGCTTAGCAATAGGGTCCATGAACACTGAAGCTTTCTTT	CASSLAIGSMNTEAFF
TRBV5-8	TRBJ2-7	TRBD1	.	TGTGCCAGCAGCCCTAGGACAGGGGGGACCCACGAGCAGTACTTC	CASSPRTGGTHEQYF